This T cell receptor (beta chain) is from a study of cytomegalovirus exposure and HLA in healthy donors listed by TCRdb under 2017. About the full investigation: An earlier analysis of some 600 of the donors reported under 300 Gb of sequence data and 117 million unique TCR beta sequences obtained from about 180 million T cells. Roughly 300 gigabases of sequencing data and 70 million to 100 million unique TCR sequences were included in an early release covering roughly 600 HLA-typed donors. Of the 300 to 400 genotyped donors, about 80% fell in the genetic ancestry cluster associated with self-reported Caucasian donors. The aim of the study was to test whether cataloging public T cell receptors could identify signatures of past pathogen exposure. The study profiled the T cell repertoires of around 700 subjects by immunosequencing and related them to cytomegalovirus serostatus. In addition to the first cohort of roughly 670 subjects, a separate validation cohort of over 90 different subjects was used. The study combined high-throughput TCR immunosequencing, statistical association of individual TCRs with disease status, and machine learning to predict cytomegalovirus infection status. A later analysis re-examined previously published TCR beta repertoires from around 670 donors and added high-resolution HLA genotyping to investigate patterns of TCR occurrence. The later analysis used no new phenotypic data to find candidate immune exposures, relying instead on TCR beta sequences and their occurrence across donors. An earlier analysis of some 600 of the donors applied high-throughput TCR beta sequencing to assess whether each TCR beta V gene segment acted as functional or pseudogenic. Donor age, sex, ethnicity and CMV serostatus were compiled alongside the repertoire data. Genome-wide SNP genotypes for about 65% of the 666 donors were used in a later genetic analysis, which treated that subset as a discovery cohort. Every repertoire in the discovery cohort had been generated on one and the same sequencing platform. HLA typing covered class I and class II loci at four-digit resolution. The number of donors typed differed by locus, with 629-630 for A, B, C, DRB1 and DQB1, 522 for DQA1, approximately 570 for DPA1, and some 470 for DPB1. Several DR-DQ haplotypes were treated as single units for association and clustering because of strong linkage in the cohort. On average, around 230,000 unique TCR beta nucleotide sequences were sequenced per donor among more than 350 genotyped donors of the cohort, with around 19% of those sequences being non-productive.

The CDR3 has 13 amino acids, counting the end cysteine and phenylalanine. The entry retains the CDR3 DNA only, 39 bases that are in frame from base 1. The trim is 4 bases for V and 2 bases for J, with a gap of 9 bases between the germline ends. The germline V gene sets CDR1 to SGHRS and CDR2 to YFSETQ. To prepare the library, the immunoSEQ multiplex PCR assay was applied. The multiplex PCR relied on a mix of 60 forward primers for TCR Vbeta segments and 13 reverse primers for TCR Jbeta segments. The CDR3 region of rearranged TCR beta genes was amplified from genomic DNA by a multiplex PCR assay. The amplified TCR beta libraries were sequenced on the Illumina HiSeq System as 87-base-pair reads. From the authors' description of their analysis: A later analysis counted about 76 million unique TCR beta chains across the 700 or so repertoires, and roughly 9.9 million of these chains were shared by at least two donors. Raw reads were error-corrected and collapsed into unique sequences by a nearest-neighbor algorithm in which closely related sequences were merged to remove PCR and sequencing errors. To assign V, D and J gene segments, CDR3 sequences were aligned to IMGT reference sequences. For a sequence to be retained, a match of at least six nucleotides was required to both a V gene segment and a J gene segment. A rearrangement counted as productive if the CDR3 had no stop codons and remained in frame with V and J, and every other rearrangement counted as non-productive. Following IMGT convention, CDR3 was defined as the stretch from the second conserved V-encoded cysteine to the conserved J-encoded phenylalanine. Sequences without an unambiguous match to a single V gene segment were excluded from the earlier analysis of almost 600 of the donors. In an earlier analysis of some 590 of the donors, a V segment was called functional when productive rearrangements were above 56.7%, and segregating when the standard deviation between donors exceeded 5%. To diagnose cytomegalovirus status from the catalog of TCR beta chain sequences, a statistical classification framework was built. A later analysis assigned V and J genes by comparing TCR nucleotide sequences with IMGT/GENE-DB human TR gene sequences. Using the TCRdist pipeline, a later analysis assigned CDR3 sequences along with most-parsimonious VDJ recombination scenarios. In a later analysis, each TCR beta chain was defined by its CDR3 amino acid sequence together with its V-gene family, and reads without a unique V-gene family were excluded. To address suspected cross-contamination and a sequencing artifact, a later analysis removed over 500 highly shared, low-generation-probability nucleotide sequences. In a later analysis, a clonal expansion index was calculated for each public chain from normalized within-repertoire ranks of inferred template counts. A later analysis computed generation probabilities with a VDJ recombination model fitted to out-of-frame rearrangements, and checked the results against IGoR. A later analysis scored TCR-TCR, TCR-HLA and TCR-CMV co-occurrence with hypergeometric tests, applying a repertoire-size bias correction to TCR pairs. False discovery rates were estimated in a later analysis by permuting HLA or CMV assignments 20 times. In a later analysis, co-occurring TCRs were grouped using DBSCAN, and TCRdist sequence similarity was added for clustering within HLA-allele-positive subsets. Repertoires with fewer than 30,000 or more than 120,000 public chains, plus five repertoires with anomalous nucleotide sharing, were excluded from co-occurrence clustering. TCRdb provides this immuneACCESS table in a form limited to in-frame rearrangements. Some clones are lacking; in checked studies, under half of them reflect an unresolved V gene, and why the rest are absent is not known. The V and J calls and the clone size are those of that table, but D and trimming were determined from the DNA. The sample table contains approximately 150,000 clones; only one count was recorded for 75% to 80% of them. The ten largest clones represent 6.3% of the sample.

General study outcomes and caveats: A further reported finding was that TCR beta sequences accurately predicted the HLA-A and HLA-B alleles for most subjects in the first cohort. Most CMV-associated TCR beta chains appeared to be HLA-restricted in a later analysis, and the HLA associations seemed to be driven largely by CMV exposure. In an earlier analysis of some 540 of the donors, most TCR beta V segments appeared in productive rearrangements about 87% or about 30% of the time, broadly matching IMGT annotations. Only TCR beta chains were sequenced in this cohort, and the absence of alpha or paired-chain data limited detectable features. Strong co-occurrence of HLA alleles, especially DR and DQ, made assigning TCR associations to individual alleles difficult. Because counts were too low, seventeen rarely observed V segments, including chromosome 9 orphons, were excluded from the earlier analysis of fewer than 650 of the donors. Immune exposure information for the cohort was limited to CMV serostatus. A total of roughly 160 TCR beta chains were listed by the study as associated with cytomegalovirus. In vitro tests confirmed that a few of the cytomegalovirus-associated TCR beta chains recognize cytomegalovirus antigens. The classifier was reported to diagnose cytomegalovirus status with high specificity and sensitivity in both the original and validation cohorts. A cluster of highly shared sequence variants was judged likely to be a technical artifact of the sequencing pipeline. A later genetic analysis reported fewer N-insertions in productive TCRs among donors in an Asian-associated ancestry cluster than the approximately 700-donor mean. Correlated functional status among segregating V segments might be attributable to linkage disequilibrium, but an unknown experimental factor could not be ruled out. The 87-base-pair reads could not distinguish some IMGT-functional V segments, including TRBV6-2 and TRBV6-3, so those segments were excluded. Because HLA typing was missing for some donors at each locus, association tests included only the typed subset. In a later analysis, TCR association rates were found to vary across HLA loci, with the most associated TCRs seen for DRB1 alleles and the fewest for HLA-C alleles. The presence/absence analyses assumed that sequencing depth was roughly uniform across donors, and that assumption may not be true. Specific HLA alleles were associated with more than 15,000 TCR beta sequences at a false discovery rate of 0.05 in a later analysis. Across donors, most TCR sequences were observed very rarely, whereas some public TCRs were present in many individuals. V-gene and J-gene trimming of TCR beta chains was associated with a missense DCLRE1C variant in a later genetic analysis, and the association was replicated in an independent cohort. According to a later analysis, parvovirus B19, influenza, CMV and Epstein-Barr virus appeared linked to several top co-occurrence clusters. A later analysis found that HLA-associated TCR beta chains were more clonally expanded and had lower generation probabilities than equally common non-associated chains. The authors suggested that the approach could potentially be extended to other disease states and immunological phenotypes.

The cohort consisted of hundreds of healthy bone marrow donors. At the time of sampling, all cohort members were nominally healthy, though unrecorded immune exposures were likely present. The donor tested CMV seropositive, placing the donor among the 250 to 350 seropositive members of the cohort. A peripheral blood sample was provided by each donor, and peripheral blood mononuclear cells were used for TCR beta sequencing. The Qiagen DNeasy Blood Extraction Kit was used to extract genomic DNA from the blood cell samples. This clone was seen only a few times. Its antigen is not yet known. Base qualities are missing; no much larger clone stands one base away.

The sequence was collected from a man in his forties or fifties in good health and CMV-seropositive. Recombination joined TRBV5-1 with TRBJ1-2; TRBD1 is perhaps the D gene, given 5 matching bases. The sequenced sample was PBMCs. The CDR3 reads CASSMTENYGYTF. The DNA sequence follows: TGCGCCAGCAGCATGACAGAGAACTATGGCTACACCTTC. The full variable domain, with segments outside the CDR3 supplied by the reference TRBV5-1 and TRBJ1-2 proteins, appears as KAGVTQTPRYLIKTRGQQVTLSCSPISGHRSVSWYQQTPGQGLQFLFEYFSETQRNKGNFPGRFSGRQFSNSRSEMNVSTLELGDSALYLCASSMTENYGYTFGSGTRLTVV.